Listed below are T cell receptor beta chains from one sample, sequenced in a study of blood T cell repertoires in COVID-19. This table comes from immunoSEQ multiplex PCR, and its TCRdb copy is limited to in-frame clones, with some not included. The repertoire consists of about 130,000 clones, with around 75% occurring once and the leading ten covering approximately 5%. The specimen sequenced was peripheral blood. These receptors came from a woman in her 70s with COVID-19, enrolled during active disease. Each CDR3 is given with its conserved first and last residue. A D gene is named only where the DNA matches it firmly. Not all rows give a size; the values are once, few, many and, for expanded clones, a class.

>few|TRBV10-3|.|14|TRBJ2-6
CAITGAAGANVLTF
TGTGCCATCACTGGGGCGGCTGGGGCCAACGTCCTGACTTTC
>.|TRBV6-5|TRBD1|14|TRBJ2-7
CASRPGQGFNEQYF
TGTGCCAGTAGACCGGGACAGGGGTTCAACGAGCAGTACTTC
>.|TRBV11-2|.|15|TRBJ2-3
CASSLDQSPTDTQYF
TGTGCCAGCAGCTTAGATCAGTCACCTACAGATACGCAGTATTTT
>.|TRBV3-1/TRBV3-2|.|17|TRBJ1-6
CASSLNPTTPAGPPLHF
TGTGCCAGCAGCCTCAACCCAACGACACCGGCCGGTCCACCCCTCCACTTT
>many|TRBV5-4|.|16|TRBJ1-1
CASSQFLGPSRTEAFF
TGTGCCAGCAGCCAGTTTTTGGGCCCCTCACGGACTGAAGCTTTCTTT
>.|TRBV3-1/TRBV3-2|.|18|TRBJ1-4
CASSPTVPSQGGGEKLFF
TGTGCCAGCAGCCCGACAGTACCGTCGCAGGGAGGAGGTGAAAAACTGTTTTTT
>.|TRBV6-2/TRBV6-3|TRBD1|15|TRBJ2-5
CASSYRGQGQETQYF
TGTGCCAGCAGTTACAGGGGACAGGGGCAAGAGACCCAGTACTTC
>.|TRBV27|.|14|TRBJ1-6
CASSLGGYNSPLHF
TGTGCCAGCAGTTTAGGCGGCTATAATTCACCCCTCCACTTT
>once|TRBV4-2|.|17|TRBJ2-3
CASSPRGLGGATDTQYF
TGTGCCAGCAGCCCGAGGGGGTTGGGGGGGGCCACAGATACGCAGTATTTT
>.|TRBV7-6|TRBD1|15|TRBJ2-7
CASSAGTGGTYEQYF
TGTGCCAGCAGCGCCGGGACAGGGGGCACCTACGAGCAGTACTTC
>.|TRBV7-3|TRBD2|14|TRBJ2-3
CASSPGLATDTQYF
TGTGCCAGCAGCCCGGGACTAGCAACAGATACGCAGTATTTT
>few|TRBV30|.|13|TRBJ1-5
CAWRPNGGQPQHF
TGTGCCTGGAGGCCAAATGGAGGCCAGCCCCAGCATTTT
>.|TRBV4-3|.|15|TRBJ1-3
CASSQEGGTGNTIYF
TGCGCCAGCAGCCAAGAGGGAGGGACGGGAAACACCATATATTTT
>.|TRBV28|.|14|TRBJ2-5
CASSFQLVQETQYF
TGTGCCAGCAGTTTCCAACTAGTACAAGAGACCCAGTACTTC
>.|TRBV5-1|.|15|TRBJ2-1
CASSLLGQGGGEQFF
TGCGCCAGCAGCTTGTTGGGCCAGGGTGGTGGGGAGCAGTTCTTC
>.|TRBV7-9|TRBD2|13|TRBJ2-3
CASSLLAGGQEYF
TGTGCCAGCAGCTTATTGGCGGGGGGTCAGGAGTATTTT
>.|TRBV6-2/TRBV6-3|.|13|TRBJ1-5
CASSYVGRQPQHF
TGTGCCAGCAGTTACGTGGGGCGACAGCCCCAGCATTTT